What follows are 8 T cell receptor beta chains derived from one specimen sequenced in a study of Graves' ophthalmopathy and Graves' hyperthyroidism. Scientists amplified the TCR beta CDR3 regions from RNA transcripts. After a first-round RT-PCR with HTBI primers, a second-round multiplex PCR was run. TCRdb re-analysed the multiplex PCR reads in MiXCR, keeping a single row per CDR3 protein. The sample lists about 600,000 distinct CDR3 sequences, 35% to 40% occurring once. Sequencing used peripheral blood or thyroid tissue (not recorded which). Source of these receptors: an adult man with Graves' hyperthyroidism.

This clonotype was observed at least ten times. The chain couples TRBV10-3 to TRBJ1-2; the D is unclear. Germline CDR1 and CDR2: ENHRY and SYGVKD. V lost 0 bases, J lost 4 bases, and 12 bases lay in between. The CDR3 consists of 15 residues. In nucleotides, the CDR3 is TGTGCCATCAGTGAGTCCTCAGGCTTGAGCTATGGCTACACCTTC. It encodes CAISESSGLSYGYTF.

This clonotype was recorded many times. The CDR3 spells CASSLASGQQETQYF. The CDR3 nucleotides are TGTGCCAGCAGCTTAGCGTCAGGGCAGCAAGAGACCCAGTACTTC. V and J are TRBV7-2 and TRBJ2-5; possibly TRBD1 for D (5 bases). The germline V gene has CDR1 SGHTA and CDR2 FQGNSA. This CDR3 comprises 15 residues. V was clipped by 0 bases and J by 2 bases, with 10 bases between them.

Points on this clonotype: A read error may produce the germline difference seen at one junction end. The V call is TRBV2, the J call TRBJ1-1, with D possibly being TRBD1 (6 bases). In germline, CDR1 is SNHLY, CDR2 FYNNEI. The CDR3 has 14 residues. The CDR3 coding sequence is TGTGCCAGTAGTGAGCAGGGGACTAACTCTGAAGCTTTCTTT. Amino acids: CASSEQGTNSEAFF.

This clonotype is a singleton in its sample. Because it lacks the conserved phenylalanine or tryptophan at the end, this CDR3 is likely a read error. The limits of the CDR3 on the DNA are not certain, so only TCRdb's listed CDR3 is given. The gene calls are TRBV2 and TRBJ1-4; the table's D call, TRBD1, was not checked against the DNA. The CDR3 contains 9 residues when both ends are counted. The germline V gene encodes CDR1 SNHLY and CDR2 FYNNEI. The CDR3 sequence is CASSEALGV.

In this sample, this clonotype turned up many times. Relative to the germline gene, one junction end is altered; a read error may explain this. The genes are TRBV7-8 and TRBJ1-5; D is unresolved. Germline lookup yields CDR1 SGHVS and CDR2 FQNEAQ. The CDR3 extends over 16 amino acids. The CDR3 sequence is CASNLRRSQSNQPQHF. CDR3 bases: TGTGCCAGCAACTTAAGAAGGAGCCAAAGCAATCAGCCCCAGCATTTT.

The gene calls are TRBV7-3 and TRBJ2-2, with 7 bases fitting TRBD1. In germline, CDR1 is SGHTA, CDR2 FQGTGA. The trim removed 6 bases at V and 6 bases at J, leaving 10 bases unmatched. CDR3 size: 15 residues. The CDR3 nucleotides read TGTGCCAGCAGTTTGGGACAGACAAGGTCCGGGGAGCTGTTTTTT. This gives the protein CASSLGQTRSGELFF.

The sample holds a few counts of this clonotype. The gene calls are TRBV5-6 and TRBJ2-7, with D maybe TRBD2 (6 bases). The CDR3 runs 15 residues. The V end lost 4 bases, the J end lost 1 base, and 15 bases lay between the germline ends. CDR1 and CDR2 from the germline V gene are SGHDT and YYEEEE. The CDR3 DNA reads TGTGCCAGCAGCCAGACTAGGACTTATTCCTACGAGCAGTACTTC. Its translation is CASSQTRTYSYEQYF.

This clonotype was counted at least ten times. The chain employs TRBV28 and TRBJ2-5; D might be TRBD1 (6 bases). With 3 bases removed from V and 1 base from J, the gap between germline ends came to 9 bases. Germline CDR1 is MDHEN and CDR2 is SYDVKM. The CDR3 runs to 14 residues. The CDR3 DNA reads TGTGCCAGCAGTTTCTCAGGGGTCCAAGAGACCCAGTACTTC. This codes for CASSFSGVQETQYF.